This T cell receptor (beta chain) appears in the sequencing data of a study of molecular identifiers for immune sequencing clone quantification (dated by TCRdb to 2017 to 2018). About the study as a whole: For a replicate experiment, RNA from roughly 18,000 or 92,000 naive CD8 T cells was divided into five aliquots, and four of the five aliquots were sequenced. This methods study used CD8 T cells to benchmark TCR RNA copy counting and molecular-identifier clustering-based TCR repertoire sequencing (MIDCIRS).

From the germline V gene, CDR1 is LGHNA and CDR2 is YNFKEQ. From cysteine to phenylalanine, the CDR3 is 13 amino acids long. The CDR3 DNA has 39 bases and is translated from base 1. Naive CD8 T cell libraries were made from around 18,000 to 910,000 sorted cells using 10%, 30% or 50% of purified RNA. On a BD FACSAria II, naive CD8 T cells were FACS-sorted as CD8+CD4-CCR7+CD45RA+ and collected into RLT Plus buffer. Approximately eleven TCR copies' worth of Jurkat RNA were spiked into about 20,000-1,100,000 naive CD8 T cell samples to test detection sensitivity. CD8 T cells were enriched with RosetteSep CD8+ T Cell Enrichment Cocktail and Ficoll-Paque, followed by ACK red cell lysis. The method behind the library was PCR. For sequencing, a NextSeq 500 was employed. Bulk TCR libraries were prepared as previously described, using TCR primers listed in Table S5. Purification of total RNA was performed with the Qiagen AllPrep DNA/RNA kit. Before any analysis, reads coming from multiple sequencing runs of the same library were combined into one pool. As for the authors' bioinformatics: Only reads with exact TCR constant sequence were kept, trimmed to 150 nt, and grouped by their 12-nt molecular barcodes. Reads in each barcode group were sub-clustered using a 15% Levenshtein threshold, and a quality-weighted consensus sequence was built for each RNA molecule. Non-functional sequences were discarded, and so were lower-count sequences lying one edit away from another sequence. On the basis of fitting two negative binomial distributions, barcode sub-clusters with fewer than 20% of the maximum read count were discarded. TCRdb redid the processing of the public reads, applying fastp at Q25 and MiXCR, and retained in-frame beta chains. Identical CDR3 proteins give one entry, which carries the most common genes and DNA. The V and J calls follow TCRdb's processing rather than the paper's. The sample table lists under 9,500 distinct CDR3 sequences, about a third of them with a count of one. The ten largest make up 5.5% to 8% of the sample.

What the work shows at the level of the full study, not this receptor alone: Even against a background of 850,000 to 1,000,000 naive CD8 T cells, spiked-in Jurkat TCR RNA amounting to a single cell's worth was reported to be detectable. About 3 recovered TCR RNA copies per cell were obtained by modeling, versus roughly 10 by digital PCR, implying a capture efficiency of approximately 30%. The naive libraries included spiked-in Jurkat TCR RNA (roughly nine copies' worth), and this Jurkat TCR RNA is not part of the donor repertoire. Highly expanded clone sizes could be underestimated because identical TCR molecules may share a barcode. When barcode sub-clustering was left out, chimeric consensus sequences inflated TCR diversity, with chimeras reaching as high as 47%. In CMV-specific effector cells, clones with more than 20 RNA copies accounted for over 99% of molecules, whereas in naive cells such clones accounted for under 1%.

Turning to this clonotype: Its recognized antigen is unknown. One end of the junction fails to match germline, which may point to a read error.

The sequenced material came from naive CD8+ T cells from blood, with Jurkat cell RNA spiked in. The intended sense of this specimen's cell subset or site label: FACS-sorted CD8+CD4-CCR7+CD45RA+ naive T cells. The receptor comes from a human donor in good health. Some libraries in this study had Jurkat cell RNA spiked in. Here the chain combines TRBV4-2 and TRBJ1-5; a confident D gene designation cannot be given. The DNA is as follows: TGTGCCAGCGGCCAAGATCTGGTTCAGCCCCAGCATTTT. It translates to CASGQDLVQPQHF.